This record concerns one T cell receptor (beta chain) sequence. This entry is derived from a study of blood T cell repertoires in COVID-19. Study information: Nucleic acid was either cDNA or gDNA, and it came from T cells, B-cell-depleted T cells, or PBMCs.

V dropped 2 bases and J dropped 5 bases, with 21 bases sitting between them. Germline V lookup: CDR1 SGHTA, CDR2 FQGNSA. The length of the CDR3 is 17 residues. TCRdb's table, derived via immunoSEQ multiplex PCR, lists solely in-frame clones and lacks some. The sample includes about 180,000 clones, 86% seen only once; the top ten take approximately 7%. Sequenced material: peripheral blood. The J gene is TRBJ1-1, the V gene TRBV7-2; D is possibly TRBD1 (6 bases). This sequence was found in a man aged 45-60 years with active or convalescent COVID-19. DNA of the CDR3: TGTGCCAGCAGCTTAAAAGGAAAGGGGGAAGTCGGGACTGAAGCTTTCTTT. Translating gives CASSLKGKGEVGTEAFF.